The rows below give T cell receptor beta chains drawn from one sample of a study of cytomegalovirus exposure and HLA in healthy donors. Data came from immunoSEQ multiplex PCR; TCRdb stores just in-frame clones and leaves some out. Counted here are about 200,000 clones, over 75% occurring once; the ten biggest clones make up 0.098%. The specimen sequenced was PBMCs. Source of these receptors: a boy aged 2 to 10 in good health and CMV-seronegative. Each CDR3 is given with its conserved first and last residue. The order of the fields is D gene, V gene, J gene, clone size, CDR3 DNA, CDR3 protein. The D gene is left open where the match is weak. A clone size is listed for some rows: how often the clone was seen (once, few, many), or a class if it is expanded.

.	TRBV12-1	TRBJ2-7	.	TGTGCCAGCAGCTGGCCCAGAACGGGTACGGGTTACGAGCAGTACTTC	CASSWPRTGTGYEQYF
TRBD1	TRBV15	TRBJ2-7	.	TGTGCCACCAGCAAAGACAGGGGTTCTTACGAGCAGTACTTC	CATSKDRGSYEQYF
.	TRBV7-6	TRBJ2-1	.	TGTGCCAGCAGCTTAGTAGGTGGGGGGTACAATGAGCAGTTCTTC	CASSLVGGGYNEQFF
TRBD2	TRBV15	TRBJ2-2	.	TGTGCCACCAGCTCTCGGGCTAGCGGGGGCCTGAACACCGGGGAGCTGTTTTTT	CATSSRASGGLNTGELFF
.	TRBV27	TRBJ2-1	.	TGTGCCAGCAGTGAAGACAGCTATCCTTACAATGAGCAGTTCTTC	CASSEDSYPYNEQFF
.	TRBV7-3	TRBJ2-5	.	TGTGCCAGCAGCTTAGCAATGTCGGTGACCCAGTACTTC	CASSLAMSVTQYF
TRBD2	TRBV4-3	TRBJ2-1	.	TGCGCCAGCAGCCAAGACGACCTAGCGGGCCCTTACAATGAGCAGTTCTTC	CASSQDDLAGPYNEQFF
TRBD2	TRBV5-1	TRBJ2-6	.	TGCGCCAGCAGCTTGGGCCCGGGGGGCTCTGGGGCCAACGTCCTGACTTTC	CASSLGPGGSGANVLTF
.	TRBV6-6	TRBJ2-3	.	TGTGCCAGCAGCTCGTACAGGGTGTCCACAGATACGCAGTATTTT	CASSSYRVSTDTQYF
TRBD2	TRBV4-2	TRBJ2-7	.	TGTGCCAGCAGCCAAGATTCGGGCGGGGGACCCTACGAGCAGTACTTC	CASSQDSGGGPYEQYF
.	TRBV7-9	TRBJ1-1	.	TGTGCCAGCAGCTTGGGGCAGGCGAACACTGAAGCTTTCTTT	CASSLGQANTEAFF
.	TRBV18	TRBJ1-5	few	TGTGCCAGCTCACCAGGGGGGAATCAGCCCCAGCATTTT	CASSPGGNQPQHF
.	TRBV7-9	TRBJ2-1	.	TGTGCCAGCAGCTTAAGGGCGGGCAATGAGCAGTTCTTC	CASSLRAGNEQFF
TRBD2	TRBV6-5	TRBJ2-7	.	TGTGCCAGCAGTTACGGTCGGGGGGTCTCCTACGAGCAGTACTTC	CASSYGRGVSYEQYF
.	TRBV12-1	TRBJ1-2	.	TGTGCCAGCAGCTTAAAAAGGCGGGGGGTTAACTATGGCTACACCTTC	CASSLKRRGVNYGYTF
.	TRBV18	TRBJ2-5	.	TGTGCCAGCTCACTATCCCAAGAGACCCAGTACTTC	CASSLSQETQYF
TRBD1	TRBV29-1	TRBJ2-7	.	TGCAGCGTATCGGACAGGGGTGGCGAGCAGTACTTC	CSVSDRGGEQYF
.	TRBV30	TRBJ2-3	.	TGTGCCTGGAATGAGGGAGTCGCAGATACGCAGTATTTT	CAWNEGVADTQYF
.	TRBV7-2	TRBJ1-3	.	TGTGCCAGCAGCTTAGAGTGGGGCACCTTCTCTGGAAACACCATATATTTT	CASSLEWGTFSGNTIYF
.	TRBV2	TRBJ2-7	.	TGTGCCAGCAGCCCCGACGCGGGTTCCTACGAGCAGTACTTC	CASSPDAGSYEQYF
TRBD2	TRBV29-1	TRBJ2-7	.	TGCAGCGTTGCACCGACTAGCGGGGCCTACGAGCAGTACTTC	CSVAPTSGAYEQYF
.	TRBV7-9	TRBJ2-7	once	TGTTCCAGCAGCTTGCTAGACCCCTCCTACGAGCAGTACTTC	CSSSLLDPSYEQYF
.	TRBV5-1	TRBJ2-3	.	TGCGCCAGCAGCTTGTCTGCGGCAGATACGCAGTATTTT	CASSLSAADTQYF
TRBD1	TRBV19	TRBJ2-5	.	TGTGCCAGTAGTCCCTGGGACAGTACCCAAGAGACCCAGTACTTC	CASSPWDSTQETQYF
.	TRBV7-8	TRBJ1-1	few	TGTGCCAGCAGCCCTAGACCAGGGCAGACTGAAGCTTTCTTT	CASSPRPGQTEAFF
.	TRBV30	TRBJ1-6	.	TGTGCCTGGAGTTTCGGGGTCTCGGGAAGCTCCTATAATTCACCCCTCCACTTT	CAWSFGVSGSSYNSPLHF